Shown below are 13 T cell receptor beta chains from a single sample sequenced in a study of blood T cell repertoires in COVID-19. The protocol was immunoSEQ multiplex PCR, while the TCRdb copy is restricted to in-frame clones and leaves out a portion. This sample has some 150,000 clones, with around 84% found just once. The sequenced material came from peripheral blood. The receptor source for this set is a human donor in a cohort sampled during active COVID-19.

The chain has TRBV7-9 and TRBJ2-7; D gene ambiguous. This CDR3 has 12 amino acids. Germline V gene data show CDR1 as SEHNR and CDR2 as FQNEAQ (reference sequence). V was trimmed by 2 bases and J by 2 bases, leaving 4 bases between them. CDR3 region: CASSLIAYEQYF. CDR3 sequence (DNA): TGTGCCAGCAGCTTAATAGCCTACGAGCAGTACTTC.

The genes are TRBV27 and TRBJ1-4, with D possibly TRBD1 on 5 matching bases. CDR3 length: 18 amino acids. V was trimmed by 5 bases and J by 0 bases, leaving 19 bases between them. The germline CDR1 and CDR2 sequences are MNHEY and SMNVEV (reference sequence). CDR3 sequence (DNA): TGTGCCAGCAGTCCGACAGCGTCGATAATTGCAACTAATGAAAAACTGTTTTTT. Translating gives CASSPTASIIATNEKLFF.

The rearrangement uses TRBV11-2 and TRBJ2-7; 9 bases match TRBD1. There are 18 residues in the CDR3. The V segment lost 5 bases and the J segment 0 bases; nucleotides outside the gene matches: 14. Germline V gene data show CDR1 as SGHAT and CDR2 as FQNNGV. As DNA, the CDR3 is TGTGCCAGCAGCCTCACAAAAAGGGACAGGGTCGTCTCCTACGAGCAGTACTTC. This translates into CASSLTKRDRVVSYEQYF.

V and J are TRBV7-3 and TRBJ2-3; TRBD2 matches 13 bases. The V gene end was trimmed by 5 bases and the J gene end by 4 bases; junction bases not matched to a gene: 3. Germline CDR1 SGHTA, CDR2 FQGTGA. The CDR3 spans 15 residues. The CDR3 DNA follows: TGTGCCAGCAGCCGTACTAGCGGGGGGGCAGATACGCAGTATTTT. This sequence encodes CASSRTSGGADTQYF.

CDR3 DNA: TGTGCCATCAGGGGCAGGGGGTCCTCCTACGAGCAGTACTTC. Translated, it gives CAIRGRGSSYEQYF. This sequence joins TRBV10-3 and TRBJ2-7; 7 bases agree with TRBD1. V trimming: 6 bases; J trimming: 0 bases; junction bases outside the gene matches: 5. The CDR3 extends over 14 amino acids. CDR1 is ENHRY and CDR2 is SYGVKD in the germline V gene.

The chain recombines TRBV5-4 with TRBJ1-1; a possible D gene is TRBD1 (6 bases). From germline, CDR1 is SGHNT and CDR2 YYREEE (reference sequence). The ends were cut back, 0 bases at V and 2 bases at J, with 11 bases in the middle. The CDR3 length is 15 residues. DNA of the CDR3: TGTGCCAGCAGCTTGGTGGGGGGGCGTAACACTGAAGCTTTCTTT. Protein: CASSLVGGRNTEAFF.

This clone was seen a few times. The chain has TRBV4-3 and TRBJ1-4; 8 nucleotides line up with TRBD1. The CDR3 has 16 residues. V lost 1 base, J lost 8 bases, and 9 bases stayed unmatched. Germline V gene lookup returns CDR1 LGHNA and CDR2 YSLEER. In DNA, the CDR3 is TGCGCCAGCAGCCAAGTCGGGCCAGGGGGCAAAGAAAAACTGTTTTTT. Its translation: CASSQVGPGGKEKLFF.

The CDR3 loop reads CASSSTRGGTNEKLFF. CDR3 bases: TGCGCCAGCAGCTCAACTAGGGGGGGCACTAATGAAAAACTGTTTTTT. The V and J genes are TRBV5-1 and TRBJ1-4; possibly TRBD1 for D (6 bases). The CDR3 spans 16 residues. V gave up 3 bases and J gave up 2 bases, with 14 bases separating them. The V gene's germline CDR1 is SGHRS and CDR2 YFSETQ.

The chain joins TRBV19 to TRBJ2-1; 10 nucleotides align to TRBD2. The CDR3 covers 18 residues. Germline CDR1 LNHDA, CDR2 SQIVND (reference sequence). V lost 1 base to trimming and J lost 6 bases; unmatched junction nucleotides: 12. CDR3 DNA: TGTGCCAGTAGTATAGTGAGAAGCGGGGGGGCCAGGAGCAATGAGCAGTTCTTC. Translation: CASSIVRSGGARSNEQFF. The complete variable domain, with remaining parts taken from reference TRBV19 and TRBJ2-1, reads DGGITQSPKYLFRKEGQNVTLSCEQNLNHDAMYWYRQDPGQGLRLIYYSQIVNDFQKGDIAEGYSVSREKKESFPLTVTSAQKNPTAFYLCASSIVRSGGARSNEQFFGPGTRLTVL.

This clone was found a few times. The V and J genes are TRBV6-5 and TRBJ2-7, with TRBD1 as a possible D gene (5 bases). Germline loops: CDR1 MNHEY, CDR2 SVGAGI. V lost 7 bases and J 0 bases, leaving 13 bases between the germline ends. The CDR3 is 14 amino acids. CDR3 bases: TGTGCCAGCACTCTGGACACGTTCTCCTACGAGCAGTACTTC. This codes for CASTLDTFSYEQYF.

J is TRBJ1-6 and V is TRBV7-8, with 7 nucleotides matching TRBD1. Germline values: CDR1 SGHVS, CDR2 FQNEAQ. The CDR3 sequence is 16 residues long. The V segment lost 0 bases and the J segment 8 bases; nucleotides outside the gene matches: 7. The CDR3 reads CASSLAQGGLHSPLHF. Here the CDR3 DNA reads TGTGCCAGCAGCTTAGCGCAGGGGGGTTTACATTCACCCCTCCACTTT. Full variable domain (outside the CDR3, taken from reference TRBV7-8 and TRBJ1-6): GAGVSQSPRYKVAKRGQDVALRCDPISGHVSLFWYQQALGQGPEFLTYFQNEAQLDKSGLPSDRFFAERPEGSVSTLKIQRTQQEDSAVYLCASSLAQGGLHSPLHFGNGTRLTVT.

This chain links TRBV11-3 with TRBJ2-3; perhaps TRBD1 as D (5 bases). The CDR3 extends over 13 amino acids. The germline V gene has CDR1 SGHNT and CDR2 YENEEA. V lost 5 bases and J lost 8, with 14 bases in between. CDR3 nucleotides: TGTGCCAGCAGCCCAGGAGACAGCAGTACGCAGTATTTT. It translates to CASSPGDSSTQYF.

The chain is built from TRBV6-2 or TRBV6-3 and TRBJ1-6, with 8 nucleotides matching TRBD1. This CDR3 has 16 residues. V was clipped by 0 bases and J by 9 bases; unmatched bases: 7. Germline lookup yields CDR1 MNHEY and CDR2 SVGEGT. Written as DNA, the CDR3 is TGTGCCAGCAGTTACTCTCAGGACAGGGCGGCTTCACCCCTCCACTTT. Translation: CASSYSQDRAASPLHF.